A single sample is the source of the 15 T cell receptor beta chains below, sequenced in a study of blood T cell repertoires in COVID-19. Sequenced by immunoSEQ multiplex PCR; TCRdb stores in-frame clones only, minus some. Counted here are 250,000 or so clones, less than 90% occurring once; the ten biggest clones make up under 6.5%. The sequencing sample was made of peripheral blood. These receptors were taken from a man aged 55 to 70 with acute or convalescent COVID-19.

The chain recombines TRBV12-3 or TRBV12-4 with TRBJ2-4; maybe TRBD1 (6 bases). Between the trimmed V and J ends, which lost 4 bases and 8 bases, there was a span of 12 bases. This CDR3 is 13 amino acids long. CDR3 bases: TGTGCCAGCAGTTCTGGGGGCGAGGACATTCAGTACTTC. Its protein is CASSSGGEDIQYF.

The chain has TRBV28 and TRBJ2-2; D is uncertain. In germline, CDR1 is MDHEN, CDR2 SYDVKM. This CDR3 comprises 14 residues. V was trimmed by 3 bases and J by 4 bases, leaving 9 bases between them. Written as DNA, the CDR3 is TGTGCCAGCAGTTTGTCTCTTAGCACCGGGGAGCTGTTTTTT. Amino acids: CASSLSLSTGELFF.

This clone was counted a few times. V is TRBV6-5 and J is TRBJ2-7, with 8 bases matching TRBD1. This CDR3 is built from 13 residues. Germline CDR1 is MNHEY and CDR2 is SVGAGI. V gave up 4 bases and J gave up 6 bases; unmatched junction bases: 5. The CDR3 DNA reads TGTGCCAGCAGTTTATGGACAGGGAGCGAGCAGTACTTC. It translates to CASSLWTGSEQYF.

This chain links TRBV7-9 with TRBJ1-2; D gene unclear. The length of the CDR3 is 12 residues. CDR1 and CDR2 from the germline V gene are SEHNR and FQNEAQ (reference sequence). The ends were cut back, 5 bases at V and 7 bases at J, with 11 bases in the middle. The CDR3 DNA reads TGTGCCAGCAGCCCATTTGCGGTTGGCTACACCTTC. Its protein product is CASSPFAVGYTF.

The gene calls are TRBV2 and TRBJ1-1, with 9 bases that match TRBD1. This CDR3 spans 13 amino acids. Germline loops: CDR1 SNHLY, CDR2 FYNNEI. Trimming removed 8 bases from V and 4 bases from J; junction bases left unmatched: 5. This chain's CDR3 is CASHRGQVTEAFF. Written as DNA, the CDR3 is TGTGCCAGCCACAGGGGGCAAGTCACTGAAGCTTTCTTT.

The chain recombines TRBV29-1 with TRBJ1-1; maybe TRBD1 (5 bases). Looked up from germline, CDR1 is SQVTM and CDR2 is ANQGSEA. The V end was cut by 5 bases, the J end by 1 base, with 11 bases between. CDR3 length: 13 residues. CDR3 nucleotides: TGCAGCGTTTGGCGCGACAGGAACACTGAAGCTTTCTTT. This gives the protein CSVWRDRNTEAFF.

This chain links TRBV15 with TRBJ1-4; TRBD1 aligns across 7 bases. V gave up 3 bases and J gave up 2 bases; unmatched junction bases: 6. CDR1 is LNHNV and CDR2 is YYDKDF in the germline V gene (reference sequence). The CDR3 contains 16 residues. CDR3 protein: CATSRTGLWTNEKLFF. In DNA form, the CDR3 reads TGTGCCACCAGCAGGACAGGGCTATGGACTAATGAAAAACTGTTTTTT.

The chain is built from TRBV7-3 and TRBJ2-3; D call uncertain. Per germline, CDR1 SGHTA and CDR2 FQGTGA. The V end was cut by 1 base, the J end by 4 bases, with 15 bases between. This CDR3 contains 16 residues. The CDR3 nucleotides read TGTGCCAGCAGCTTAATCGGCTTTTTGGAGCCAGATACGCAGTATTTT. Translated: CASSLIGFLEPDTQYF.

The rearrangement joins TRBV10-3 to TRBJ2-2; 11 nucleotides line up with TRBD2. The CDR3 is 15 amino acids. Per germline, CDR1 ENHRY and CDR2 SYGVKD. The V gene end was trimmed by 6 bases and the J gene end by 2 bases; junction bases not matched to a gene: 2. CDR3 in DNA: TGTGCCATCAGGGGACTAGCGGATAACACCGGGGAGCTGTTTTTT. This gives the protein CAIRGLADNTGELFF.

The chain carries TRBV7-6 and TRBJ2-3; TRBD1 matches at 7 bases. Per germline, CDR1 SGHVS and CDR2 FNYEAQ. V shed 1 base, J shed 4 bases, and the junction held 2 bases outside the gene matches. This CDR3 comprises 14 residues. DNA for the CDR3: TGTGCCAGCAGCTTAGTAGGGGGCCCAGATACGCAGTATTTT. It yields the protein CASSLVGGPDTQYF.

CDR3 nucleotides: TGTGCCAGTAGATCCCTCGGACAGGGGCCTTGGGCTTTCTTT. The encoded protein is CASRSLGQGPWAFF. The rearrangement uses TRBV19 and TRBJ1-1; 9 bases align to TRBD1. Germline values: CDR1 LNHDA, CDR2 SQIVND (reference sequence). The CDR3 extends over 14 amino acids. With 6 bases clipped from V and 11 bases from J, the junction kept 13 bases outside the gene matches.

This clone was counted between two and nine times. The rearrangement links TRBV7-9 to TRBJ2-3; 10 positions agree with TRBD2. The CDR3 totals 16 residues. V was clipped by 1 base and J by 4 bases; unmatched bases: 5. The V gene's germline CDR1 is SEHNR and CDR2 FQNEAQ (reference sequence). CDR3 loop: CASSLGSGRFADTQYF. CDR3 DNA sequence: TGTGCCAGCAGCTTAGGTAGCGGGAGGTTCGCAGATACGCAGTATTTT.

The CDR3 sequence: CASSQEGAANYGYTF. The CDR3 coding sequence is TGCGCCAGCAGCCAAGAAGGGGCTGCTAACTATGGCTACACCTTC. The chain carries TRBV4-1 and TRBJ1-2, with TRBD1 as a possible D gene (5 bases). This CDR3 has 15 amino acids. CDR1 and CDR2 from the germline V gene are MGHRA and YSYEKL. V lost 0 bases and J 0 bases, leaving 8 bases between the germline ends.

This clone was found a few times. This chain joins TRBV7-9 and TRBJ1-1; tentative D call: TRBD1 (5 bases). This CDR3 has 14 amino acids. Between the trimmed V and J ends, which lost 3 bases and 6 bases, there was a span of 14 bases. CDR1 and CDR2 from the germline V gene are SEHNR and FQNEAQ (reference sequence). This CDR3 reads CASSFLSGIAEAFF. The DNA for the CDR3 is TGTGCCAGCAGCTTTTTGTCAGGGATCGCTGAAGCTTTCTTT.

The chain joins TRBV5-1 to TRBJ2-7; 14 bases match TRBD2. The J segment lost 6 bases and the V segment lost 0 bases, leaving 5 bases of the junction unmatched. The CDR3 length is 16 residues. Germline V CDR1 and CDR2: SGHRS, YFSETQ. The CDR3 region is CASSLETSGRAVEQYF. The CDR3, as DNA: TGCGCCAGCAGCTTGGAGACTAGCGGGAGGGCCGTCGAGCAGTACTTC.